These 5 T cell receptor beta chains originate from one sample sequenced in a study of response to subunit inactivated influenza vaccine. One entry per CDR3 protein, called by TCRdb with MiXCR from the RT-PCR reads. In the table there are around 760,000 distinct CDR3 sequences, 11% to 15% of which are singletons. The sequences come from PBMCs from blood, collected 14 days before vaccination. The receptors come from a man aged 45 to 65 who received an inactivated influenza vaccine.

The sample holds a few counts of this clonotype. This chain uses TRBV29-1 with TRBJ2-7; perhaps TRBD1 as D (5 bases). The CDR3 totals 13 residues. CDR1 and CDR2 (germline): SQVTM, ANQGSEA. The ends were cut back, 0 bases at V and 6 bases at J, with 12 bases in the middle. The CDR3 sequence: CSVEDGAGPEQYF. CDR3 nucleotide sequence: TGCAGCGTTGAAGATGGGGCAGGTCCCGAGCAGTACTTC.

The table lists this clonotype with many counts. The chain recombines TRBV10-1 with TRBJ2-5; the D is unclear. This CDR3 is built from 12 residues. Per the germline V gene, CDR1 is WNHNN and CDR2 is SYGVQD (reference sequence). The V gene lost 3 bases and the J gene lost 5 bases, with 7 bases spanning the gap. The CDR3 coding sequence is TGCGCCAGCAGTGATAGTACGGAGACCCAGTACTTC. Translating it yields CASSDSTETQYF.

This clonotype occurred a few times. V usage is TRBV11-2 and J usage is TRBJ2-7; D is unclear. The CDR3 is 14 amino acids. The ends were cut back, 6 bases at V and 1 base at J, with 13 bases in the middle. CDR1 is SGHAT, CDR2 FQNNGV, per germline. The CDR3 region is CASRFGPGSYEQYF. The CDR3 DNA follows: TGTGCCAGCAGATTCGGGCCCGGATCCTACGAGCAGTACTTC.

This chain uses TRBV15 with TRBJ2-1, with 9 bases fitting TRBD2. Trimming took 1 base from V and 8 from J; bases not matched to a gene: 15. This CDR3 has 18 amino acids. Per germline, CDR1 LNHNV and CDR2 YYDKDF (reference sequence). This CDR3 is CATSRVPVGLAGIDEQFF. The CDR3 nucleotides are TGTGCCACCAGCAGAGTACCCGTGGGTCTAGCGGGGATCGATGAGCAGTTCTTC.

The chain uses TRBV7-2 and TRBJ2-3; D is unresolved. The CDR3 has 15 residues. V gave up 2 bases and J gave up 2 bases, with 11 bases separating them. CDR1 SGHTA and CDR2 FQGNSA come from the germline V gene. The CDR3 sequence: CASSLLRQNTDTQYF. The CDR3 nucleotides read TGTGCCAGCAGCTTACTGCGACAAAACACAGATACGCAGTATTTT.